This T cell receptor (beta chain) comes out of a study of Graves' ophthalmopathy and Graves' hyperthyroidism. The junction had 1 base not matched to a gene; V was cut back by 2 bases and J by 4 bases. The CDR3 has 14 residues. Germline assignment: CDR1 KGHDR and CDR2 SFDVKD. RNA transcripts served as template for amplifying TCR beta CDR3 sequences. A first-round RT-PCR used HTBI primers, followed by a second-round multiplex PCR. Via MiXCR, TCRdb re-called the multiplex PCR reads, giving one row per CDR3 protein. This sample has about 400,000 distinct CDR3 sequences, with 20% to 25% found just once. Sequenced sample: peripheral blood. This sequence originates from a woman aged 18-29 years with stable Graves' hyperthyroidism. This rearrangement joins TRBV24-1 to TRBJ2-5; TRBD2 matches at 9 bases. CDR3 DNA: TGTGCCACCAGTGATTCGCGGGAGGGAGAGACCCAGTACTTC. Translation: CATSDSREGETQYF.